Shown below are 22 T cell receptor beta chains from a single sample sequenced in a study of shared clonotypes between healthy human individuals. Measured with immunoSEQ multiplex PCR; TCRdb has only the in-frame clones, and not every one. Here the sample spans some 2 million clones, 85% to 95% being singletons. The naive CD8 fraction comprised CD45RO-negative cells positively selected for CCR7 and excluded terminally differentiated effector memory CD45RA+ cells. The sequencing input was naive CD8+ T cells sorted from blood. All receptors come from a man younger than 35 in good health.

The chain joins TRBV19 to TRBJ1-2; D remains ambiguous. Between the trimmed V and J ends, which lost 7 bases and 8 bases, there was a span of 14 bases. The CDR3 length is 12 residues. The V gene's germline CDR1 is LNHDA and CDR2 SQIVND (reference sequence). The CDR3 DNA reads as TGTGCCAGTATTGATGACGGCATCGGCTACACCTTC. Amino acid sequence: CASIDDGIGYTF. Looking up the rest from reference TRBV19 and TRBJ1-2 gives the full variable domain: DGGITQSPKYLFRKEGQNVTLSCEQNLNHDAMYWYRQDPGQGLRLIYYSQIVNDFQKGDIAEGYSVSREKKESFPLTVTSAQKNPTAFYLCASIDDGIGYTFGSGTRLTVV.

V is TRBV7-9 and J is TRBJ1-1, with D maybe TRBD1 (6 bases). The ends were cut back, 3 bases at V and 4 bases at J, with 15 bases in the middle. The germline CDR1 and CDR2 sequences are SEHNR and FQNEAQ (reference sequence). The CDR3 has 15 residues. The CDR3 coding sequence is TGTGCCAGCAGCTTTAGCGCAGGGGCCGGCACTGAAGCTTTCTTT. Amino acids: CASSFSAGAGTEAFF. Supplemented by reference TRBV7-9 and TRBJ1-1, the full variable domain reads DTGVSQNPRHKITKRGQNVTFRCDPISEHNRLYWYRQTLGQGPEFLTYFQNEAQLEKSRLLSDRFSAERPKGSFSTLEIQRTEQGDSAMYLCASSFSAGAGTEAFFGQGTRLTVV.

The chain uses TRBV29-1 and TRBJ2-2, with 8 bases aligning to TRBD1. The junction had 5 bases not matched to a gene; V was cut back by 5 bases and J by 0 bases. The CDR3 sequence is 15 residues long. Germline-derived CDR1 and CDR2 are SQVTM and ANQGSEA. CDR3 sequence (DNA): TGCAGCGTTCGAGGGGGACAGGCGAACACCGGGGAGCTGTTTTTT. It is translated as CSVRGGQANTGELFF.

About this clone: The same CDR3 arises from other DNA sequences in this sample as well. V usage is TRBV4-3 and J usage is TRBJ2-7; weak D call: TRBD1 (6 bases). V was shortened by 1 base and J by 2 bases, with 9 bases between the two germline ends. Germline-derived CDR1 and CDR2 are LGHNA and YSLEER. The CDR3 extends over 14 amino acids. The CDR3 region has the DNA TGCGCCAGCAGCCAAGGGACAGCAACCTACGAGCAGTACTTC. It yields the protein CASSQGTATYEQYF.

V is TRBV6-5 and J is TRBJ2-5; 11 bases are shared with TRBD2. The germline gives CDR1 MNHEY, CDR2 SVGAGI. The CDR3 extends over 15 amino acids. Germline trimming cut 8 bases from V and 1 base from J; bases unmatched to any gene: 6. This chain's CDR3 is CASSTSGGAQETQYF. In DNA, the CDR3 is TGTGCCAGCTCTACTAGCGGGGGTGCCCAAGAGACCCAGTACTTC.

This clone occurred once. This chain connects TRBV6-6 to TRBJ1-2; D uncertain. Germline V gene data show CDR1 as MNHNY and CDR2 as SVGAGI (reference sequence). Trimming stripped 6 bases from V and 5 bases from J, with 13 bases between. The CDR3 is 13 residues long. This chain's CDR3 is CASSYSSLYGYTF. The CDR3 nucleotides are TGTGCCAGCAGCTATTCCAGTTTATATGGCTACACCTTC.

The V and J genes are TRBV7-9 and TRBJ2-7; 13 nucleotides match TRBD2. After removal of 5 bases from V and 2 bases from J, the junction contained 15 bases not matched to a gene. CDR3 length: 19 amino acids. The V gene's germline CDR1 is SEHNR and CDR2 FQNEAQ (reference sequence). CDR3 loop: CASSDSGLAGVEIAYEQYF. Written as DNA, the CDR3 is TGTGCCAGCAGCGATAGTGGACTAGCGGGAGTTGAGATTGCCTACGAGCAGTACTTC.

The genes are TRBV6-4 and TRBJ1-1, with 7 bases matching TRBD1. Trimming at V came to 4 bases and at J to 0 bases, leaving 5 bases not matched to a gene. Germline V gives CDR1 MRHNA, CDR2 SNTAGT. This CDR3 is built from 15 residues. The CDR3: CASSAHTGVNTEAFF. In nucleotides, the CDR3 is TGTGCCAGCAGTGCCCATACAGGGGTGAACACTGAAGCTTTCTTT.

The chain recombines TRBV5-1 with TRBJ1-4; D gene unclear. Deletions cut 5 bases from V and 2 bases from J, with 13 bases between. The CDR3 is 15 amino acids. Germline V gives CDR1 SGHRS, CDR2 YFSETQ. The CDR3, as DNA: TGCGCCAGCAGGCTGAAGCCGGCCACTAATGAAAAACTGTTTTTT. It is translated as CASRLKPATNEKLFF.

This chain links TRBV29-1 with TRBJ2-5; D remains unclear. Trimming cost V 2 bases and J 2 bases, with 9 bases left between them. The CDR3 sequence is 13 residues long. Germline V lookup: CDR1 SQVTM, CDR2 ANQGSEA. The CDR3 sequence is CSVEQLRQETQYF. The CDR3 nucleotides are TGCAGCGTTGAACAGCTAAGACAAGAGACCCAGTACTTC.

The chain recombines TRBV29-1 with TRBJ2-1; 12 nucleotides match TRBD2. The germline V gene has CDR1 SQVTM and CDR2 ANQGSEA. V lost 7 bases to trimming and J lost 4 bases; unmatched junction nucleotides: 5. The CDR3 is 14 residues long. The CDR3 nucleotides read TGCAGCGCCAGAACTAGCGGGGGGTACAATGAGCAGTTCTTC. As protein: CSARTSGGYNEQFF.

This rearrangement joins TRBV5-1 to TRBJ2-5; D is perhaps TRBD1 or TRBD2 (6 bases each). The CDR3 has 14 amino acids. Trimming cost V 1 base and J 5 bases, with 12 bases left between them. Germline values: CDR1 SGHRS, CDR2 YFSETQ. CDR3 amino acids: CASSLFGGRETQYF. Here the CDR3 DNA reads TGCGCCAGCAGCTTGTTTGGGGGGCGTGAGACCCAGTACTTC.

The CDR3 here is CASSQDDALYGYTF. As DNA, the CDR3 is TGCGCCAGCAGCCAAGATGATGCCCTCTATGGCTACACCTTC. The chain has TRBV4-1 and TRBJ1-2; D gene ambiguous. The germline gives CDR1 MGHRA, CDR2 YSYEKL. The CDR3 runs to 14 residues. Trimming shortened V by 0 bases and J by 4 bases, and 9 bases separated the two germline ends.

This chain uses TRBV27 with TRBJ2-7, with D unclear. Germline CDR1 is MNHEY and CDR2 is SMNVEV (reference sequence). The ends were cut back, 7 bases at V and 5 bases at J, with 3 bases in the middle. CDR3 size: 9 residues. The CDR3 sequence is CASKDEQYF. For the CDR3, the DNA is TGTGCCAGCAAAGACGAGCAGTACTTC.

The DNA of the CDR3 is TGTGCCAGCAGTTGGACTAGCGGGAGCTACAATGAGCAGTTCTTC. Protein sequence: CASSWTSGSYNEQFF. The rearrangement joins TRBV6-6 to TRBJ2-1; 13 nucleotides align to TRBD2. The CDR3 is 15 amino acids. V gave up 4 bases and J gave up 3 bases; unmatched junction bases: 0. Germline CDR1 and CDR2: MNHNY and SVGAGI (reference sequence).

This clone appeared once. CDR3 coding DNA: TGCAGCGTTGACAGGGGACAGGGAGGAACCTACGAGCAGTACTTC. It encodes CSVDRGQGGTYEQYF. The gene calls are TRBV29-1 and TRBJ2-7; 9 nucleotides match TRBD1. The CDR3 loop spans 15 amino acids. V gave up 3 bases and J gave up 2 bases; unmatched junction bases: 8. Per germline, CDR1 SQVTM and CDR2 ANQGSEA.

A word on this clone: Distinct nucleotide sequences in the sample also encode this CDR3. The V and J genes are TRBV6-5 and TRBJ2-7; D is undetermined. This CDR3 is built from 13 residues. CDR1 is MNHEY and CDR2 is SVGAGI in the germline V gene. V was pared by 2 bases and J by 2 bases, with 7 bases between. This CDR3 is CASSYGGTYEQYF. The CDR3 DNA reads TGTGCCAGCAGTTACGGCGGAACCTACGAGCAGTACTTC.

This chain joins TRBV27 and TRBJ1-6; 8 nucleotides match TRBD1. Germline loops: CDR1 MNHEY, CDR2 SMNVEV (reference sequence). V shed 2 bases, J shed 6 bases, and the junction held 15 bases outside the gene matches. This CDR3 spans 19 amino acids. CDR3 region: CASSLRGAPGQGSNSPLHF. CDR3 nucleotide sequence: TGTGCCAGCAGTTTAAGGGGGGCGCCCGGACAGGGAAGTAATTCACCCCTCCACTTT.

CDR3 in amino acids: CASSLDRTYNSPLHF. As DNA, the CDR3 is TGTGCCAGCAGCTTAGATAGGACCTATAATTCACCCCTCCACTTT. The gene calls are TRBV7-6 and TRBJ1-6; D remains unclear. The V end was cut by 1 base, the J end by 2 bases, with 6 bases between. Germline CDR1 reads SGHVS; CDR2 reads FNYEAQ. The length of the CDR3 is 15 residues.

V and J are TRBV4-1 and TRBJ2-7, with no clear D. Germline CDR1 MGHRA, CDR2 YSYEKL. Trimming stripped 1 base from V and 6 bases from J, with 16 bases between. This CDR3 spans 15 amino acids. The CDR3: CASSQVLGSLPEQYF. CDR3 nucleotide sequence: TGCGCCAGCAGCCAAGTTCTGGGCAGCCTTCCCGAGCAGTACTTC.

A single count supports this clone. V usage is TRBV6-6 and J usage is TRBJ1-5; TRBD1 might be the D (6 bases). There are 14 residues in the CDR3. Germline values: CDR1 MNHNY, CDR2 SVGAGI (reference sequence). Trimming stripped 11 bases from V and 0 bases from J, with 14 bases between. The CDR3 DNA reads as TGTGCCGTGTCAGGGGAATATAGCAATCAGCCCCAGCATTTT. Translating it yields CAVSGEYSNQPQHF.

A remark on this clone: Within the sample, other DNA sequences also encode this same CDR3. The chain uses TRBV5-1 and TRBJ2-5, with D perhaps matching TRBD1 or TRBD2 (6 bases each). V lost 0 bases and J lost 4, with 10 bases in between. The germline CDR1 and CDR2 sequences are SGHRS and YFSETQ. There are 14 residues in the CDR3. The CDR3 is CASSLEGGLETQYF. The DNA for the CDR3 is TGCGCCAGCAGCTTGGAGGGGGGCCTAGAGACCCAGTACTTC.